Below are 10 T cell receptor beta chains sequenced from a single sample in a study of cytomegalovirus exposure and HLA in healthy donors. Only in-frame clones appear in the TCRdb table, and some are missing; sequencing was by immunoSEQ multiplex PCR. The sample holds some 140,000 clones, about 86% seen once. Sequenced input: PBMCs. All receptors come from a man aged 18-30 years in good health and CMV-seronegative.

This chain uses TRBV4-2 with TRBJ2-3; D possibly corresponds to TRBD2 (6 bases). V was shortened by 5 bases and J by 1 base, with 13 bases between the two germline ends. Germline loops: CDR1 LGHNA, CDR2 YNFKEQ. CDR3 length equals 15 residues. CDR3 bases: TGTGCCAGCAGCTGGGGACTCGAGGGCACAGATACGCAGTATTTT. This translates into CASSWGLEGTDTQYF.

The chain links TRBV13 to TRBJ2-7; 10 bases line up with TRBD2. The CDR3 runs to 16 residues. CDR1 and CDR2 from the germline V gene are PRHDT and FYEKMQ (reference sequence). The ends lost 1 base at V and 3 bases at J; junction bases unmatched: 6. CDR3 sequence reads: CASSLDQRGGDYEQYF. The CDR3 nucleotides read TGTGCCAGCAGCTTAGATCAGCGGGGGGGAGACTACGAGCAGTACTTC.

V is TRBV5-1 and J is TRBJ2-5; 9 bases match TRBD1. The CDR3 totals 14 residues. Germline CDR1 SGHRS, CDR2 YFSETQ. The J segment lost 5 bases and the V segment lost 2 bases, leaving 4 bases of the junction unmatched. CDR3 bases: TGCGCCAGCAGCTTACAGGGGGCGTCGGAGACCCAGTACTTC. It translates to CASSLQGASETQYF.

This chain connects TRBV29-1 to TRBJ2-2, with no clear D. Germline values: CDR1 SQVTM, CDR2 ANQGSEA. This CDR3 region has 13 residues. Trimming removed 7 bases from V and 0 bases from J, with 9 bases in between. CDR3 protein: CSGQDPNTGELFF. In DNA, the CDR3 is TGCAGCGGGCAGGATCCGAACACCGGGGAGCTGTTTTTT.

This chain links TRBV6-1 with TRBJ1-2; D is uncertain. CDR1 is MNHNS and CDR2 is SASEGT in the germline V gene. The V gene lost 8 bases and the J gene lost 4 bases, with 20 bases spanning the gap. This CDR3 is 15 amino acids long. The CDR3 protein is CASETSYQEVYGYTF. As DNA, the CDR3 is TGTGCCAGCGAGACTTCTTATCAAGAGGTCTATGGCTACACCTTC.

This chain joins TRBV6-5 and TRBJ2-3, with a weak D call TRBD2 (6 bases). This CDR3 is built from 15 residues. CDR1 is MNHEY and CDR2 is SVGAGI in the germline V gene. Trimming removed 0 bases from V and 5 bases from J, with 12 bases in between. This CDR3 reads CASSYSAGGGDTQYF. In nucleotides, the CDR3 is TGTGCCAGCAGTTACTCGGCCGGGGGAGGAGATACGCAGTATTTT.

This clone is a singleton in its sample. The chain joins TRBV7-8 to TRBJ1-4, with no clear D. The CDR3 length is 13 residues. Trimming removed 4 bases at V and 8 bases at J, with 11 bases between. Germline CDR1 and CDR2: SGHVS and FQNEAQ. In nucleotides, the CDR3 is TGTGCCAGCAGCTACGGGGAATTCGAAAAACTGTTTTTT. Translating it yields CASSYGEFEKLFF.

The chain couples TRBV7-9 to TRBJ1-1, with D perhaps TRBD1 (5 bases). In germline, CDR1 is SEHNR, CDR2 FQNEAQ (reference sequence). Trimming left V 6 bases short and J 5 bases short, with 19 bases between. The length of the CDR3 is 15 residues. This CDR3 reads CASSLNGRGVTEAFF. The CDR3 DNA reads as TGTGCCAGCAGTCTCAACGGCCGGGGGGTTACTGAAGCTTTCTTT.

For the CDR3, the DNA is TGTGCCAGCAGTGATGTCCTAGCGGGAATCGAGACCCAGTACTTC. As protein: CASSDVLAGIETQYF. This rearrangement joins TRBV2 to TRBJ2-5; 9 bases line up with TRBD2. The CDR3 spans 15 residues. V shed 3 bases and J 5 bases; nucleotides not matched to a gene: 7. Germline CDR1 is SNHLY and CDR2 is FYNNEI.

The chain links TRBV5-6 to TRBJ2-7, with D perhaps matching TRBD1 (6 bases). The CDR3 covers 12 residues. Germline V lookup: CDR1 SGHDT, CDR2 YYEEEE. V dropped 4 bases and J dropped 7 bases, with 12 bases sitting between them. CDR3 region: CASSPQGWEQYF. The CDR3 DNA reads as TGTGCCAGCAGCCCACAGGGCTGGGAGCAGTACTTC.